The clone carrying this T cell receptor (beta chain) came up many times. Losses at the gene ends were 6 bases for V and 7 bases for J; bases not matched to a gene: 5. The CDR3 length is 14 residues. This record belongs to a study of T cell repertoires in cytomegalovirus infection. Study-level background: The public TCR beta signatures pointed to both CMV infection and matching HLA type.

TCRdb reprocessed the reads via MiXCR and lists one record per CDR3 protein. The repertoire holds a few hundred thousand distinct CDR3 sequences, with about an eighth as singletons. The V gene is TRBV12-3 or TRBV12-4, the J gene TRBJ2-2; 10 nucleotides align to TRBD1. This TCR derives from a human donor in good health (CMV status not recorded). Some clones in this sample may be carry-over from other donors' samples. The sequenced material came from PBMCs. The CDR3 loop is CASRRTGGVGELFF. CDR3 coding DNA: TGTGCCAGCAGACGGACAGGGGGAGTCGGGGAGCTGTTTTTT.